The source of this T cell receptor beta chain is a study of cytomegalovirus exposure and HLA in healthy donors. Trimming cost V 2 bases and J 6 bases; bases outside gene matches: 6. The germline gives CDR1 MNHEY, CDR2 SMNVEV (reference sequence). This CDR3 has 14 amino acids. PCR primers comprised 60 Vbeta and 13 Jbeta primers. Method: immunoSEQ multiplex PCR; TCRdb's copy keeps in-frame clones and lacks some. Found here are 90,000 to 120,000 clones, roughly 80% of them singletons; the top ten hold approximately 2%. The donors, nominally healthy at sampling, likely had unrecorded immune exposures. General study findings and limits: Links to common viral pathogens appeared, in a later analysis, for several of the most significant clusters.

A word on this clone: Its target is not known.

The rearrangement joins TRBV27 to TRBJ2-7; TRBD1 matches at 8 bases. The TCR comes from a man younger than 40 in good health and CMV-seronegative. Sequenced: PBMCs. The CDR3 DNA sequence: TGTGCCAGCAGTTTAGGAGGACAGGGTGGCGAGCAGTACTTC. Amino acids: CASSLGGQGGEQYF.